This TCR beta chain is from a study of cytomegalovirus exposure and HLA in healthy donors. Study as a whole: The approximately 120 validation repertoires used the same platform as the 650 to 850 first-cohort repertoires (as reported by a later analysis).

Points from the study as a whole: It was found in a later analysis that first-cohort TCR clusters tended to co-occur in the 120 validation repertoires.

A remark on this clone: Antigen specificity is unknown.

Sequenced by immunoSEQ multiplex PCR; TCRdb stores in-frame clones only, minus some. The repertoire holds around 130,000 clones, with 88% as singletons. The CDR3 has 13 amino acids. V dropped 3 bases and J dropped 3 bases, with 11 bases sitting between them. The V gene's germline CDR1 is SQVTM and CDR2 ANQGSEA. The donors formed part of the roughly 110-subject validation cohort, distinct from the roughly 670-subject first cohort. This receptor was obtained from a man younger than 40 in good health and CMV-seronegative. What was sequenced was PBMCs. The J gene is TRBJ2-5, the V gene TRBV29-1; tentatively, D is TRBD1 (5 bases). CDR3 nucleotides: TGCAGCGTTGAGACGGCAGGGAAAGAGACCCAGTACTTC. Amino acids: CSVETAGKETQYF.